This entry concerns a single TCR beta chain. Its cognate antigen is unknown. TCRdb's copy holds only in-frame clones and misses some; the assay was immunoSEQ multiplex PCR. This table holds 100,000 to 150,000 clones, 70% to 90% found once. The junction had 7 bases not matched to a gene; V was cut back by 7 bases and J by 2 bases. The CDR3 is made up of 16 amino acids. Germline CDR1 and CDR2: LNHDA and SQIVND (reference sequence). These data are taken from a study of cytotoxic CD8 clonotypes in ibrutinib-treated CLL. Overall study: The taking of response samples occurred after a median approximately twelve months of treatment, with a range of 6 to 36.

Study findings and constraints: At ibrutinib response, clonality increased, and at progression it declined back toward baseline. The clonality rise at ibrutinib response reflected private clonotype expansion.

The sample was PBMCs, taken after 24 months of ibrutinib treatment. The rearrangement links TRBV19 to TRBJ2-2; 10 nucleotides line up with TRBD2. This receptor was identified in a human donor with chronic lymphocytic leukemia. The CDR3 DNA reads TGTGCCAGTACCACGCCACTAGCGGGAAACACCGGGGAGCTGTTTTTT. Amino acid sequence: CASTTPLAGNTGELFF.